A single sample gave rise to the 3 T cell receptor beta chains below, sequenced in a study of T cell changes during pregnancy in multiple sclerosis. Only in-frame clones appear in the TCRdb table, and some are missing; sequencing was by immunoSEQ multiplex PCR. Seen here are over 45,000 clones, approximately 92% observed once, and the top ten hold around 0.9%. This specimen consisted of CD4+ T cells from peripheral blood mononuclear cells, obtained in the second trimester of pregnancy. The source is a female donor in good health, enrolled as a control in a pregnancy study.

CDR3 residues: CASSVGTGGTYEQYF. CDR3 bases: TGTGCCAGCAGCGTAGGGACAGGGGGGACCTACGAGCAGTACTTC. The chain employs TRBV9 and TRBJ2-7; 10 positions match TRBD1. This CDR3 region has 15 residues. The V gene end was trimmed by 0 bases and the J gene end by 2 bases; junction bases not matched to a gene: 2. The V gene's germline CDR1 is SGDLS and CDR2 YYNGEE.

In this sample, this clone turned up once. V usage is TRBV10-3 and J usage is TRBJ2-2; 11 bases map to TRBD1. The CDR3 length is 17 residues. Germline V CDR1 and CDR2: ENHRY, SYGVKD. J gave up 6 bases and V 5 bases, and 11 bases lay outside the gene matches. The CDR3 DNA is TGTGCCATCAGTACAGGACAGGGGGCGCGAGACGCCGGGGAGCTGTTTTTT. Protein sequence: CAISTGQGARDAGELFF.

This clone came up once. The chain uses TRBV15 and TRBJ1-2, with 7 nucleotides matching TRBD1. The CDR3 loop spans 15 amino acids. Germline assignment: CDR1 LNHNV and CDR2 YYDKDF (reference sequence). The V gene end was trimmed by 0 bases and the J gene end by 0 bases; junction bases not matched to a gene: 1. The CDR3 region has the DNA TGTGCCACCAGCAGAGATGGGACAGCTAACTATGGCTACACCTTC. Protein: CATSRDGTANYGYTF. Full variable domain (rest looked up from reference TRBV15 and TRBJ1-2): DAMVIQNPRYQVTQFGKPVTLSCSQTLNHNVMYWYQQKSSQAPKLLFHYYDKDFNNEADTPDNFQSRRPNTSFCFLDIRSPGLGDTAMYLCATSRDGTANYGYTFGSGTRLTVV.